One and the same sample provided the 8 T cell receptor beta chains below, sequenced in a study of shared clonotypes between healthy human individuals. CD45RO-negative, CCR7-selected cells formed the naive CD8 fraction, which excluded terminally differentiated effector memory CD45RA+ cells. Repertoires were generated with immunoSEQ multiplex PCR, while TCRdb's copy carries only in-frame clones and drops some. The repertoire holds millions of clones, with about 95% as singletons. The sequenced material came from naive CD8+ T cells sorted from blood. The receptors were sampled from a man aged 18 to 30 in good health.

To note about this clone: Other DNA sequences in the same sample also yield this CDR3. V gene TRBV13 combines with J gene TRBJ2-7; D call uncertain. The germline V gene encodes CDR1 PRHDT and CDR2 FYEKMQ (reference sequence). The CDR3 contains 14 residues. Between the trimmed V and J ends, which lost 0 bases and 0 bases, there was a span of 6 bases. For the CDR3, the DNA is TGTGCCAGCAGCTTAGGAGGTAGCTCCTACGAGCAGTACTTC. Translating gives CASSLGGSSYEQYF.

This clone was observed once. This sequence joins TRBV30 and TRBJ2-5; TRBD2 matches 9 bases. The V gene's germline CDR1 is GTSNPN and CDR2 SVGIG (reference sequence). This CDR3 is built from 17 residues. After removal of 2 bases from V and 0 bases from J, the junction contained 10 bases not matched to a gene. Here the CDR3 DNA reads TGTGCCTGGAGTTCCGGGACTAGCCCAACAAACCAAGAGACCCAGTACTTC. Translated: CAWSSGTSPTNQETQYF.

This chain joins TRBV7-9 and TRBJ2-7, with TRBD1 identical over 7 bases. J gave up 1 base and V 7 bases, and 4 bases lay outside the gene matches. CDR1 and CDR2 (germline): SEHNR, FQNEAQ (reference sequence). The CDR3 spans 13 residues. CDR3 loop: CASTPDRSYEQYF. CDR3 bases: TGTGCCAGCACCCCGGACAGGTCCTACGAGCAGTACTTC.

This clone was detected only once. The rearrangement joins TRBV6-5 to TRBJ1-1; a possible D gene is TRBD1 (5 bases). CDR1 MNHEY and CDR2 SVGAGI come from the germline V gene. V was pared by 5 bases and J by 3 bases, with 13 bases between. There are 14 residues in the CDR3. CDR3 bases: TGTGCCAGCAGTGTTGGGGCGGGGGACACTGAAGCTTTCTTT. Translation gives CASSVGAGDTEAFF.

The V and J genes are TRBV2 and TRBJ2-7; no firm D call. From germline, CDR1 is SNHLY and CDR2 FYNNEI. V was pared by 0 bases and J by 0 bases, with 15 bases between. The CDR3 extends over 17 amino acids. The CDR3 DNA sequence: TGTGCCAGCAGTGAAGCCCACCTGGGCCTACACTCCTACGAGCAGTACTTC. Encoded protein: CASSEAHLGLHSYEQYF.

This clone was counted only a few times. The same CDR3 can be traced to other DNA sequences in this sample. The V call is TRBV9, the J call TRBJ2-7, with 9 bases that match TRBD1. V was pared by 3 bases and J by 0 bases, with 4 bases of the junction left unmatched. The CDR3 runs to 15 residues. Germline values: CDR1 SGDLS, CDR2 YYNGEE. DNA for the CDR3: TGTGCCAGCAGCGCCGGGACAGGGCCCTCCTACGAGCAGTACTTC. Amino acids: CASSAGTGPSYEQYF.

The chain combines TRBV25-1 with TRBJ2-1, with 7 bases identical to TRBD2. CDR3 length equals 16 residues. The germline V gene has CDR1 MGHDK and CDR2 SYGVNS. J gave up 2 bases and V 10 bases, and 14 bases lay outside the gene matches. CDR3 bases: TGTGCCACCGTCGCCCCCGGGGGAGGGCCCTACAATGAGCAGTTCTTC. Amino acid sequence: CATVAPGGGPYNEQFF.

The chain couples TRBV13 to TRBJ2-1; TRBD1 matches at 10 bases. This CDR3 is built from 14 residues. Germline values: CDR1 PRHDT, CDR2 FYEKMQ (reference sequence). Trimming took 5 bases from V and 9 from J; bases not matched to a gene: 7. CDR3 protein: CASSPRQGAGEQFF. For the CDR3, the DNA is TGTGCCAGCAGCCCCCGACAGGGGGCGGGTGAGCAGTTCTTC.